This T cell receptor beta chain comes out of a study of T cells in localized non-small cell lung cancer. Study outcomes and limitations: Tumor showed lower T cell clonality than uninvolved adjacent lung, where it was highest. There was an association of higher blood T cell density with longer overall survival.

Concerning this clone itself: Its target is unknown.

Profiling relied on immunoSEQ multiplex PCR, and the TCRdb table lists in-frame clones only, not all of them. The repertoire includes around 31,000 clones, approximately 88% of them detected once, and over 2.5% sits in the top ten. Sequenced here: peripheral blood, sampled before any cancer treatment. This clonotype was sampled from a female donor older than 55 with stage I lung adenocarcinoma.

CDR3 nucleotides: TGTGCCAGTAGTCCCCTAGGGTATCATGAGCAGTTCTTC. Translating gives CASSPLGYHEQFF. The genes are TRBV19 and TRBJ2-1; D unclear. Trimming stripped 5 bases from V and 8 bases from J, with 13 bases between. The germline gives CDR1 LNHDA, CDR2 SQIVND (reference sequence). The CDR3 runs 13 residues.